Listed below are T cell receptor beta chains from one sample, sequenced in a study of shared T cell receptors in the human thymus. Using immunoSEQ multiplex PCR, the repertoire was profiled, and TCRdb retains in-frame clones only, with some absent. This table holds under 700,000 clones, about four fifths found once. This sample was shared with a second study, whose subject was human thymus T cells.

Material: thymocytes. The source is a boy under three years old with a congenital heart defect. The CDR3 runs from the conserved cysteine through the conserved F or W. D genes are given only for firm matches. Clone size appears in some rows only: once, few, many, or a class for an expanded clone.

d_call	cdr3_length	clone_size	v_call	j_call	cdr3_nt	cdr3_aa
TRBD2	14	NA	TRBV4-3	TRBJ2-1	TGCGCCAGCAGCCAAGACAGCGGGAGGCGGCTGAAGTTCTTC	CASSQDSGRRLKFF
NA	15	NA	TRBV15	TRBJ1-5	TGTGCCACCAGCAGAGATTGGGGGCAGCATCAGCCCCAGCATTTT	CATSRDWGQHQPQHF
TRBD2	14	NA	TRBV4-3	TRBJ2-1	TGCGCCAGCAGCCACACCGGGACTAGGGATGAGCAGTTCTTC	CASSHTGTRDEQFF
TRBD1	16	NA	TRBV10-3	TRBJ1-2	TGTGCCATCAGTGAGGGGACAGGGGCTACTGTCTATGGCTACACCTTC	CAISEGTGATVYGYTF
NA	16	NA	TRBV4-3	TRBJ1-5	TGCGCCAGCAGCCAAGACCAGGGAGGTAGCAATCAGCCCCAGCATTTT	CASSQDQGGSNQPQHF
TRBD2	19	NA	TRBV5-8	TRBJ2-7	TGTGCCAGCAGCCGAAGCCCGGGACTAGCGGGAGGGCGTCCCTACGAGCAGTACTTC	CASSRSPGLAGGRPYEQYF
TRBD1	17	few	TRBV4-3	TRBJ1-1	TGCGCCAGCAGCGACACGGGACAGGGATTGGAGAACACTGAAGCTTTCTTT	CASSDTGQGLENTEAFF
NA	18	NA	TRBV4-3	TRBJ2-3	TGCGCCAGCAGCCAAGGGGACAAGCCCAAGGCCAGCACAGATACGCAGTATTTT	CASSQGDKPKASTDTQYF
TRBD2	18	NA	TRBV27	TRBJ2-7	TGTGCCAGCAGTTTATCGGCAAACGGGACTAGAAGGAACCGGAAGCAGTACTTC	CASSLSANGTRRNRKQYF
TRBD1	16	NA	TRBV5-1	TRBJ2-3	TGCGCCAGCAGCTTAGACAGGGGTTGGGGCACAGATACGCAGTATTTT	CASSLDRGWGTDTQYF
TRBD1	14	few	TRBV28	TRBJ1-5	TGTGCCAGCAGTCGGACAGGGGGCCGACAGCCCCAGCATTTT	CASSRTGGRQPQHF
TRBD1	15	few	TRBV5-8	TRBJ1-5	TGTGCCAGCGCTACGACTGGGACAGCAAATCAGCCCCAGCATTTT	CASATTGTANQPQHF
TRBD2	14	NA	TRBV19	TRBJ2-4	TGTGCCAGTAGTCCAGAGACTAGCAGGGACATTCAGTACTTC	CASSPETSRDIQYF
NA	13	NA	TRBV29-1	TRBJ1-3	TGCAGCGTTTCACAGGGCTCTGGAAACACCATATATTTT	CSVSQGSGNTIYF
TRBD2	20	NA	TRBV19	TRBJ2-2	TGTGCCAGTAGTACCGGACTAGCGGGAGGGCGACCCTCGAACACCGGGGAGCTGTTTTTT	CASSTGLAGGRPSNTGELFF
NA	14	NA	TRBV13	TRBJ1-4	TGTGCCAGCAGCCAAGACATCAGGGATAAAAAACTGTTTTTT	CASSQDIRDKKLFF
NA	14	NA	TRBV27	TRBJ1-2	TGTGCCAGCAGTTTATCTGGCAGGGACTATGGCTACACCTTC	CASSLSGRDYGYTF
TRBD1	14	NA	TRBV19	TRBJ1-1	TGTGCCAGTAGTACCGGTGGGCAGGGGGCGAGAGCTTTCTTT	CASSTGGQGARAFF
TRBD1	13	NA	TRBV5-1	TRBJ2-5	TGCGCCAGCAGCTCGACAGGGGAAGAGACCCAGTACTTC	CASSSTGEETQYF
TRBD1	15	NA	TRBV6-4	TRBJ2-7	TGTGCCAGCACCCAGGCAGGGGGCCCGCTCGGCGAGCAGTACTTC	CASTQAGGPLGEQYF
TRBD2	18	NA	TRBV4-1	TRBJ2-7	TGCGCCAGCAGCCAAAAAGCGGGACTAGCGGGACGGTTAGGCGAGCAGTACTTC	CASSQKAGLAGRLGEQYF
NA	15	NA	TRBV5-1	TRBJ2-6	TGCGCCAGCAGCCCCACGGGCTCTGGGGCCAACGTCCTGACTTTC	CASSPTGSGANVLTF
NA	14	NA	TRBV11-3	TRBJ1-1	TGTGCCAGCAGCTTAGGGACTCGGCGAGCTGAAGCTTTCTTT	CASSLGTRRAEAFF
NA	15	NA	TRBV12-5	TRBJ1-2	TGTGCTAGTGGTTTGGTACGCCGGGTACACTATGGCTACACCTTC	CASGLVRRVHYGYTF
NA	15	NA	TRBV10-2	TRBJ2-1	TGCGCCAGCGGGCAGACACAAGCCCCGGGAAATGAGCAGTTCTTC	CASGQTQAPGNEQFF
TRBD1	15	NA	TRBV7-9	TRBJ2-5	TGTGCCAGCAGCCTGGACAGGGATGTTGCGGAGACCCAGTACTTC	CASSLDRDVAETQYF
NA	16	few	TRBV18	TRBJ2-1	TGTGCCAGCTCAGCGGGGACGGTCAGCTCCTACAATGAGCAGTTCTTC	CASSAGTVSSYNEQFF
TRBD1	13	NA	TRBV25-1	TRBJ2-1	TGTGCCAGCCGGGACAGGGTTCTCAATGAGCAGTTCTTC	CASRDRVLNEQFF
TRBD2	16	NA	TRBV15	TRBJ2-1	TGTGCCACCAGCAGAGAGGCGGGAGGGTCGGGGGATGAGCAGTTCTTC	CATSREAGGSGDEQFF
NA	14	NA	TRBV6-1	TRBJ2-3	TGTGCCAGCAGTGAACCGACAGGCACAGATACGCAGTATTTT	CASSEPTGTDTQYF
TRBD1	14	NA	TRBV5-6	TRBJ1-6	TGTGCCAGCACCGGACAGGAGAGCAATTCACCCCTCCACTTT	CASTGQESNSPLHF
NA	16	NA	TRBV25-1	TRBJ2-3	TGTGCCAGCAGTTGCAACGCAGGCCCGGGGGTGGATACGCAGTATTTT	CASSCNAGPGVDTQYF
TRBD1	17	once	TRBV27	TRBJ2-7	TGTGCCAGCAGTTCCCACAGGGGGCGCGGAGGGGGGGAGGGGCAGTACTTC	CASSSHRGRGGGEGQYF
TRBD2	16	once	TRBV5-4	TRBJ2-5	TGTGCCAGCAGCCGTCCCCTAGCGGGAGGAGGGGAGACCCAGTACTTC	CASSRPLAGGGETQYF
NA	13	NA	TRBV21-1	TRBJ1-5	TGTGCCAGCAGCTCCAGAAGAAATCAGCCCCAGCATTTT	CASSSRRNQPQHF
NA	15	NA	TRBV5-6	TRBJ2-4	TGTGCCAGCAGCTCTCTTGACACAGGGAGAAACATTCAGTACTTC	CASSSLDTGRNIQYF
TRBD2	15	NA	TRBV6-6	TRBJ2-7	TGTGCCAGCAGTTCCGGACTAGCGGGAGACCACGAGCAGTACTTC	CASSSGLAGDHEQYF
NA	12	NA	TRBV28	TRBJ2-1	TGTGCCAGCAGTCCCCCAGGGAATGAGCAGTTCTTC	CASSPPGNEQFF
TRBD2	16	NA	TRBV6-5	TRBJ2-5	TGTGCCAGCAGTTACGGCGGGAGGTATCTCGGAGAGACCCAGTACTTC	CASSYGGRYLGETQYF
NA	17	NA	TRBV11-1	TRBJ2-1	TGTGCCAGCAGCTTAGCTGAGGGCAGTCCGGCCTACAATGAGCAGTTCTTC	CASSLAEGSPAYNEQFF
TRBD2	16	NA	TRBV4-3	TRBJ2-1	TGCGCCAGCAGCCAAGATGGCGGGAGCACCTACAATGAGCAGTTCTTC	CASSQDGGSTYNEQFF
TRBD2	17	NA	TRBV4-1	TRBJ2-7	TGCGCCAGCAGCCTGGAACTAGCGGGTGACAGTTTATCCGGGCAGTACTTC	CASSLELAGDSLSGQYF
NA	14	NA	TRBV4-2	TRBJ1-5	TGTGCCAGCAGTCCCGAGGGGGAAAATCAGCCCCAGCATTTT	CASSPEGENQPQHF
TRBD2	16	NA	TRBV27	TRBJ2-7	TGTGCCAGCAGTCAATCGACTAGCGGGCCGGGGTTCGAGCAGTACTTC	CASSQSTSGPGFEQYF
TRBD2	18	NA	TRBV25-1	TRBJ2-5	TGTGCCAGCAGTGAATCTATGGGACTAGCGGGGACCCAAGAGACCCAGTACTTC	CASSESMGLAGTQETQYF
NA	13	NA	TRBV28	TRBJ1-5	TGTGCCAGCAGTTTGTCGCGTTTTCAGCCCCAGCATTTT	CASSLSRFQPQHF
NA	16	NA	TRBV6-6	TRBJ1-5	TGTGCCAGCAGTCGCCCGGGACACTCCTTCAGGCAGCCCCAGCATTTT	CASSRPGHSFRQPQHF
TRBD1	15	once	TRBV5-6	TRBJ1-5	TGTGCCAGCAGCTCCCGGGACAGCCTCAATCAGCCCCAGCATTTT	CASSSRDSLNQPQHF
TRBD1	16	few	TRBV11-2	TRBJ2-7	TGTGCCAGCACTGTCGTCAAGACAGGGAGCTCCTACGAGCAGTACTTC	CASTVVKTGSSYEQYF
TRBD1	14	NA	TRBV10-1	TRBJ2-1	TGCGCCAGCAGGGACAGGGGGGCCTACAATGAGCAGTTCTTC	CASRDRGAYNEQFF
NA	19	NA	TRBV27	TRBJ2-7	TGTGCCAGCAGTGGACAGGGTGATGGAGAGCGGGAGGTAGAGTACGAGCAGTACTTC	CASSGQGDGEREVEYEQYF
NA	15	NA	TRBV9	TRBJ2-2	TGTGCCAGCAGCGTGGCCCGAACGAACACCGGGGAGCTGTTTTTT	CASSVARTNTGELFF
TRBD2	14	NA	TRBV14	TRBJ2-3	TGTGCCAGCAGCCAACGGCTAGCGGTAGATACGCAGTATTTT	CASSQRLAVDTQYF